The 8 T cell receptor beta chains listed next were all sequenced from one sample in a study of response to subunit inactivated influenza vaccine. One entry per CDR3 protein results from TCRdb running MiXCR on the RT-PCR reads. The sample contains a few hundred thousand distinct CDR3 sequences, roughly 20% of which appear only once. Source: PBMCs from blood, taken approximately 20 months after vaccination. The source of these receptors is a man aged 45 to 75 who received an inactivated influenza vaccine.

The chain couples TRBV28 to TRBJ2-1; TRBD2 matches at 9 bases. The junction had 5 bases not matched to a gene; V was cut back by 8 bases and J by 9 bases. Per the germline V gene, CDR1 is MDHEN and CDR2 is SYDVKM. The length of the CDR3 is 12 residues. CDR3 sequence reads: CASGLAMSEQFF. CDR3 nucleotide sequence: TGTGCCAGCGGACTAGCGATGAGTGAGCAGTTCTTC. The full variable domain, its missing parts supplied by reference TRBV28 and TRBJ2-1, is DVKVTQSSRYLVKRTGEKVFLECVQDMDHENMFWYRQDPGLGLRLIYFSYDVKMKEKGDIPEGYSVSREKKERFSLILESASTNQTSMYLCASGLAMSEQFFGPGTRLTVL.

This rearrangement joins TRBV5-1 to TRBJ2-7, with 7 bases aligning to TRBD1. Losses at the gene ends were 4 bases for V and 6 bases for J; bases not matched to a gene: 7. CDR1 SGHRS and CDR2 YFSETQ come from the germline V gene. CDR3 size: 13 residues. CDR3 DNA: TGCGCCAGCAGCACGGGACAGCTCGGCGAGCAGTACTTC. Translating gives CASSTGQLGEQYF.

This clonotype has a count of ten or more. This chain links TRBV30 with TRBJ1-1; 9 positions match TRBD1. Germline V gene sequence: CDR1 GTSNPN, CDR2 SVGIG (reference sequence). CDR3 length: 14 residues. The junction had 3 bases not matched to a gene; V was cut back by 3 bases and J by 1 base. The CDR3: CAWRGQGRNTEAFF. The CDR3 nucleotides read TGTGCCTGGAGAGGACAGGGGAGGAACACTGAAGCTTTCTTT.

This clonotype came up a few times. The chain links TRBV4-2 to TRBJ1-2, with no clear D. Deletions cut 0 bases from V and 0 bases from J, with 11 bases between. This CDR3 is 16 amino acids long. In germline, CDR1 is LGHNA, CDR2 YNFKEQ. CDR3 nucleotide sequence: TGTGCCAGCAGCCAAGATGTGGGCGGGGCTAACTATGGCTACACCTTC. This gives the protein CASSQDVGGANYGYTF.

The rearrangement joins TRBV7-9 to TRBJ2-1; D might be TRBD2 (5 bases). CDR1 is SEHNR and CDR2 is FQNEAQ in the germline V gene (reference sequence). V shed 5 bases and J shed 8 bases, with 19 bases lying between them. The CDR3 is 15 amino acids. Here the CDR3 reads CASSRNYGSDDEQFF. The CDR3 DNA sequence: TGTGCCAGCAGCCGTAACTATGGGAGCGACGATGAGCAGTTCTTC.

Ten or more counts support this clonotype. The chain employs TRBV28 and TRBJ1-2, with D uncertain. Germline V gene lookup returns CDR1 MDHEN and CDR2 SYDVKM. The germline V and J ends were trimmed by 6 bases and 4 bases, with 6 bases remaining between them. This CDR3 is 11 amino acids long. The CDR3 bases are TGTGCCAGCAGCACTGGCTATGGCTACACCTTC. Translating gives CASSTGYGYTF.

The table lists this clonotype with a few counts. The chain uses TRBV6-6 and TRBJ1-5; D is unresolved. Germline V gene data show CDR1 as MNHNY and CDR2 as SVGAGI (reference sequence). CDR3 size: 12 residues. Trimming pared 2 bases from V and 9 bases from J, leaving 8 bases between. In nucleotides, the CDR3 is TGTGCCAGCAGTTACCCACGAGGGCCCCAGCATTTT. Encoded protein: CASSYPRGPQHF.

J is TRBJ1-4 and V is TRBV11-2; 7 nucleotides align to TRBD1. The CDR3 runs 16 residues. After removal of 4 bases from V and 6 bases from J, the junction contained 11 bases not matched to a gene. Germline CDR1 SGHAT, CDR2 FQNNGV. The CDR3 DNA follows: TGTGCCAGCAGCTCACTACAGGGGTTAGGGGATGAAAAACTGTTTTTT. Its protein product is CASSSLQGLGDEKLFF.